This record covers a single T cell receptor beta chain. Trimming stripped 0 bases from V and 5 bases from J, with 4 bases between. Germline V gene sequence: CDR1 SGHAT, CDR2 FQNNGV. The CDR3 has 12 residues. Random hexamers primed reverse transcription of about 0.5 to 1 ug RNA. From the immunoSEQ multiplex PCR reads, TCRdb called clonotypes with MiXCR, one entry per CDR3 protein. This sample has 200,000 to 250,000 distinct CDR3 sequences, with approximately 90% found just once. The entry originates in a study of CD8 T cells in Susac syndrome. The clonotype was recovered from a human donor with multiple sclerosis. Sequencing was done on a sample of CD8+ T cells from PBMCs. V gene TRBV11-2 combines with J gene TRBJ2-5; D call uncertain. For the CDR3, the DNA is TGTGCCAGCAGCTTAGATTCGGAGACCCAGTACTTC. Translated: CASSLDSETQYF.